This TCR beta chain was identified during a study of blood T cell repertoires in COVID-19. Study in general: Acute-phase and convalescent COVID-19 samples originated in the United States, Italy and Spain. T cells, B-cell-depleted T cells, or PBMCs supplied cDNA or gDNA.

This clone was seen only once. Trimming at V came to 3 bases and at J to 3 bases, leaving 10 bases not matched to a gene. The CDR3 has 17 residues. CDR1 and CDR2 (germline): MDHEN, SYDVKM. As originally analysed: Nucleated cell counts were estimated from reference gene primer amplification. The assay was immunoSEQ multiplex PCR, and TCRdb's table has in-frame clones only and misses some. Clonal size and the V and J genes are those of that table, whereas D and trimming came from the DNA. The sample lists 200,000 to 250,000 clones, about 85% occurring once. The TCR was taken from a woman under 30 who had recovered from COVID-19. The chain joins TRBV28 to TRBJ2-5, with TRBD2 identical over 10 bases. Sequencing was done on a sample of peripheral blood. As DNA, the CDR3 is TGTGCCAGCAGTTTTTCCTCCTCGGGACTAGCGAAAGAGACCCAGTACTTC. Its translation is CASSFSSSGLAKETQYF.